This T cell receptor beta chain was sequenced for a study of cytomegalovirus exposure and HLA in healthy donors. Study-wide context: Earlier findings included roughly 120 million unique TCR beta sequences obtained from about 180 million T cells.

There are a few counts of this clone. Its antigen is as yet unknown. Study-wide results and limits: The study reported that TCR beta sequences accurately predicted HLA-A and HLA-B alleles in most subjects.

The PCR had 60 Vbeta and 13 Jbeta primers. Sequencing was performed with immunoSEQ multiplex PCR; in TCRdb, only in-frame clones are kept and a portion is missing. The sample contains under 200,000 clones, 60% to 85% of which appear only once. Germline-derived CDR1 and CDR2 are MNHNY and SVGAGI (reference sequence). Trimming took off 0 bases at V and 5 bases at J, with 14 bases between the two ends. This CDR3 comprises 15 residues. J is TRBJ2-7 and V is TRBV6-6; D possibly corresponds to TRBD1 (6 bases). Source material: PBMCs. This receptor was identified in a male donor in good health and CMV-seropositive. The DNA of the CDR3 is TGTGCCAGCAGTTACTCGCAACAGGGAGTCGACGAGCAGTACTTC. It encodes CASSYSQQGVDEQYF.